This is a list of T cell receptor beta chains from one sample in a study of monozygotic twins with inflammatory bowel disease. For each CDR3 protein, TCRdb gives one entry from its re-call of the 5' RACE reads, without DNA. The sample table includes 350,000 to 500,000 distinct CDR3 sequences. The specimen was blood. The source is a human donor with ulcerative colitis or Crohn's disease, or a healthy co-twin of an affected twin (not recorded which). Both conserved end residues are part of each CDR3.

v_call,cdr3_length,j_call,cdr3_aa
TRBV25-1,14,TRBJ2-5,CASSEYRDLETQYF
TRBV29-1,14,TRBJ2-7,CSVERTGGAYEQYF
TRBV10-3,17,TRBJ2-7,CAISEAHGRGGTYEQYF
TRBV12-3/TRBV12-4,16,TRBJ2-3,CASSSRDRGTTDTQYF
TRBV20-1,14,TRBJ2-1,CSARAGGPYNEQFF
TRBV28,16,TRBJ2-5,CASSDPTSGRGETQYF
TRBV7-9,13,TRBJ2-7,CASSSLGGYEQYF
TRBV25-1,13,TRBJ1-3,CASIPSYGNTIYF
TRBV4-1,15,TRBJ1-1,CASSQDRVMNTEAFF
TRBV5-1,15,TRBJ2-5,CASSLDSFLGETQYF
TRBV12-3/TRBV12-4,13,TRBJ2-5,CASSPPGQGAQYF
TRBV7-9,12,TRBJ1-1,CASSFSDREAFF
TRBV12-3/TRBV12-4,15,TRBJ2-1,CASSLGQGRYNEQFF
TRBV7-2,15,TRBJ2-1,CASSFRSGTSGPQFF
TRBV28,14,TRBJ2-7,CASSPTGTSYEQYF
TRBV6-5,17,TRBJ1-2,CASSYAGAARDSHGYTF
TRBV27,13,TRBJ2-1,CASSLHGGGEQFF
TRBV20-1,17,TRBJ1-5,CSAKKRQGPYSNQPQHF
TRBV6-5,15,TRBJ1-2,CASSYYRGQGYGYTF
TRBV5-1,15,TRBJ2-1,CASSLGSGAYNEQFF
TRBV12-3/TRBV12-4,16,TRBJ2-1,CASSLAGLDRVGEQFF
TRBV7-9,11,TRBJ2-7,CASSSSEGQYF
TRBV10-3,13,TRBJ1-4,CAISDSGNEKLFF
TRBV19,14,TRBJ1-1,CASSRQGADTEAFF
TRBV6-1,14,TRBJ2-7,CASTQRERSYEQYF
TRBV7-6,13,TRBJ1-1,CASSGLGKVGAFF
TRBV3-1,15,TRBJ2-7,CASSQGRGQGVQQYF
TRBV28,15,TRBJ1-5,CASSPYTNPDQPQHF
TRBV7-8,17,TRBJ2-7,CASSFGQGGGITYEQYF